This TCR beta chain was recorded in a study of blood T cell repertoires in COVID-19. About the study: PBMCs, B-cell-depleted T cells, or T cells were the source of the cDNA or gDNA that made up the material.

Sequencing used immunoSEQ multiplex PCR; TCRdb keeps in-frame clones, though not all of them. The sample holds a few hundred thousand clones; roughly 90% are singletons and the top ten take roughly 6.7%. The V end was cut by 5 bases, the J end by 6 bases, with 14 bases between. The CDR3 runs 13 residues. CDR1 SGHRS and CDR2 YFSETQ come from the germline V gene. The clonotype was recovered from a man in his late teens or twenties who had recovered from COVID-19. This sequence joins TRBV5-1 and TRBJ1-1; D is unresolved. The specimen was peripheral blood. This CDR3 is CASSRGGSSEAFF. Written as DNA, the CDR3 is TGCGCCAGCAGTCGAGGAGGGTCGTCTGAAGCTTTCTTT.